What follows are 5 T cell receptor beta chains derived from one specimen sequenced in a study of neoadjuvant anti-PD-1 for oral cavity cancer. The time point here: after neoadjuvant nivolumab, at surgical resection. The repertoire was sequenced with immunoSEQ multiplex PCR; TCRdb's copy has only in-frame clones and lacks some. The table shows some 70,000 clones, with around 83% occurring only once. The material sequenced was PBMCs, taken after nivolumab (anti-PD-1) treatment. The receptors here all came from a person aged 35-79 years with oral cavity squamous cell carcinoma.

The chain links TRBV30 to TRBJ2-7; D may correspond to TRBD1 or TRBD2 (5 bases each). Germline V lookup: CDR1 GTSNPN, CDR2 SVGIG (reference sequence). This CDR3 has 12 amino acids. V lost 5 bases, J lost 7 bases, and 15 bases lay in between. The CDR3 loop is CAWGRGLLEQYF. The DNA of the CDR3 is TGTGCCTGGGGACGGGGCCTCCTGGAGCAGTACTTC.

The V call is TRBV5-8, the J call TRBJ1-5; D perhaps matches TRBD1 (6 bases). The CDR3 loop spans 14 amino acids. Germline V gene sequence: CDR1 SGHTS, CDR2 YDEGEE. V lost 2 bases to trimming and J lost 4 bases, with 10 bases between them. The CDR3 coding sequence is TGTGCCAGCAGCTTAGGGGGGTGGAATCAGCCCCAGCATTTT. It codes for CASSLGGWNQPQHF.

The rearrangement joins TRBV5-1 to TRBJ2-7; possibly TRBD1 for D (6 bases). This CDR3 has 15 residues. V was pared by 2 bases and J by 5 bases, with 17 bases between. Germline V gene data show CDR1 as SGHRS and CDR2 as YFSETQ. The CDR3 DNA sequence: TGCGCCAGCAGCTTTGCCGGGACACCACTCGACGAGCAGTACTTC. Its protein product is CASSFAGTPLDEQYF.

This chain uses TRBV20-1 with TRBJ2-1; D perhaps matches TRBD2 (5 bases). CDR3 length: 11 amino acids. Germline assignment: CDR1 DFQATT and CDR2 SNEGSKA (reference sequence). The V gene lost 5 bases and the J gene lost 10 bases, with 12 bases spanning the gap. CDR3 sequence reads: CSAERSREQFF. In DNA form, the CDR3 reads TGCAGTGCTGAGCGGTCTCGGGAGCAGTTCTTC.

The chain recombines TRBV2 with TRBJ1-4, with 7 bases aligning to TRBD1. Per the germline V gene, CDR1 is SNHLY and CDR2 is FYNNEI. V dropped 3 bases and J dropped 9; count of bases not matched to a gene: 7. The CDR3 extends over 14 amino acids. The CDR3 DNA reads TGTGCCAGCAGTGAGGAGGCAGGGGGAAAAAAACTGTTTTTT. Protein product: CASSEEAGGKKLFF.